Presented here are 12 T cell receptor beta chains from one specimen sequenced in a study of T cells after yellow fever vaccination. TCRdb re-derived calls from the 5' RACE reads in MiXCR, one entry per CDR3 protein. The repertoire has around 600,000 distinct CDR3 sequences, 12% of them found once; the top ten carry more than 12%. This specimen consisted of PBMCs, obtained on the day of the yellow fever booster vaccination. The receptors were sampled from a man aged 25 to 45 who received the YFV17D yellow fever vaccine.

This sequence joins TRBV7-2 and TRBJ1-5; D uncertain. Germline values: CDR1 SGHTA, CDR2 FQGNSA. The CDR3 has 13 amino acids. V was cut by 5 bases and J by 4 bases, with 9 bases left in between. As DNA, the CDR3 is TGTGCCAGCAGCCGGCGGGGAAATCAGCCCCAGCATTTT. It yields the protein CASSRRGNQPQHF.

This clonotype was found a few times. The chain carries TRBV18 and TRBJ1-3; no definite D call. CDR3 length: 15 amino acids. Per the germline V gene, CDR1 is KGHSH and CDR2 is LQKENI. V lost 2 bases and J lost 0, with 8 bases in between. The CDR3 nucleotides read TGTGCCAGCTCACCAACGCAGAGCTCTGGAAACACCATATATTTT. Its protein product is CASSPTQSSGNTIYF.

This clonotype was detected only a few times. CDR3 sequence reads: CSAPHNRQETQYF. CDR3 bases: TGCAGTGCTCCCCATAACCGGCAAGAGACCCAGTACTTC. The chain links TRBV20-1 to TRBJ2-5, with D unclear. Trimming pared 5 bases from V and 2 bases from J, leaving 12 bases between. CDR3 length equals 13 residues. Germline CDR1 DFQATT, CDR2 SNEGSKA (reference sequence).

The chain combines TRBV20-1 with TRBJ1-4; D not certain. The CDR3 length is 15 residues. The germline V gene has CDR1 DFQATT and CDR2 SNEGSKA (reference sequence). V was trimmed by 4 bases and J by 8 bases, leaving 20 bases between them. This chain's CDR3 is CSAIKGGSRAEKLFF. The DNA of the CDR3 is TGCAGTGCTATAAAAGGAGGATCCCGGGCAGAAAAACTGTTTTTT.

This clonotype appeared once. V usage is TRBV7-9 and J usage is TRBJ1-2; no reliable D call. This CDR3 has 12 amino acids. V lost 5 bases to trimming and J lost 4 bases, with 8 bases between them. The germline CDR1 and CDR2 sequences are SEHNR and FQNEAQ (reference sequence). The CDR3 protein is CASSINLYGYTF. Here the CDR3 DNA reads TGTGCCAGCAGCATTAACCTCTATGGCTACACCTTC. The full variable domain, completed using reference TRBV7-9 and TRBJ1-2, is DTGVSQNPRHKITKRGQNVTFRCDPISEHNRLYWYRQTLGQGPEFLTYFQNEAQLEKSRLLSDRFSAERPKGSFSTLEIQRTEQGDSAMYLCASSINLYGYTFGSGTRLTVV.

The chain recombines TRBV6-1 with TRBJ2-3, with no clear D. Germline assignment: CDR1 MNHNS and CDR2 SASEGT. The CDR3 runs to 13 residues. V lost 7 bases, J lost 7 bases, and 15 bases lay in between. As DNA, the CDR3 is TGTGCCAGCACCTTATTAGGGTCTCATACGCAGTATTTT. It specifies CASTLLGSHTQYF.

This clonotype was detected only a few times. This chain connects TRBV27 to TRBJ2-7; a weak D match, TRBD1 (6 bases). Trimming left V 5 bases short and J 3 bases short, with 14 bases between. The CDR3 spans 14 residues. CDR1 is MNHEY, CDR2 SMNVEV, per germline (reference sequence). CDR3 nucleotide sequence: TGTGCCAGCAGTCCACGGGACAAAATCTACGAGCAGTACTTC. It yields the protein CASSPRDKIYEQYF.

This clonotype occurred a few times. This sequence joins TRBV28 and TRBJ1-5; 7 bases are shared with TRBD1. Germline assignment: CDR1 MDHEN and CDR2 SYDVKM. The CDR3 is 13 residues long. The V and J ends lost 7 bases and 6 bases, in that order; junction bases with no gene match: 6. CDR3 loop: CASTGQDGQPQHF. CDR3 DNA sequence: TGTGCCAGCACTGGACAGGATGGTCAGCCCCAGCATTTT.

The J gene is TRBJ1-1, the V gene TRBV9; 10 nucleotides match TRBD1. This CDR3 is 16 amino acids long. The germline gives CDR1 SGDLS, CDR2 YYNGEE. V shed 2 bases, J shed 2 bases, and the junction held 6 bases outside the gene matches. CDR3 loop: CASSVRDRGPNTEAFF. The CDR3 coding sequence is TGTGCCAGCAGCGTTCGTGACAGGGGGCCCAACACTGAAGCTTTCTTT.

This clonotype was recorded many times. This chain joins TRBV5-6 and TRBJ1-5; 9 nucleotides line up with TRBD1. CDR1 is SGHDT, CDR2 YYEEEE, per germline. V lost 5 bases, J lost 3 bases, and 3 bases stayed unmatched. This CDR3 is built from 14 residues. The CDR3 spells CASSRTGDNQPQHF. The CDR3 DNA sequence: TGTGCCAGCAGTCGGACAGGGGACAATCAGCCCCAGCATTTT. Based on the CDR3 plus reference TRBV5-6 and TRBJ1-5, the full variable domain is DAGVTQSPTHLIKTRGQQVTLRCSPKSGHDTVSWYQQALGQGPQFIFQYYEEEERQRGNFPDRFSGHQFPNYSSELNVNALLLGDSALYLCASSRTGDNQPQHFGDGTRLSIL.

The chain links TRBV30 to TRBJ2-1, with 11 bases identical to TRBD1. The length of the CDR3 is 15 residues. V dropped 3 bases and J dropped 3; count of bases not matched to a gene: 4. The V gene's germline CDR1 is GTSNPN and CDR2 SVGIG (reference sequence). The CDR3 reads CAWRRTGGLYNEQFF. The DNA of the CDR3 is TGTGCCTGGAGACGGACAGGGGGCCTCTACAATGAGCAGTTCTTC.

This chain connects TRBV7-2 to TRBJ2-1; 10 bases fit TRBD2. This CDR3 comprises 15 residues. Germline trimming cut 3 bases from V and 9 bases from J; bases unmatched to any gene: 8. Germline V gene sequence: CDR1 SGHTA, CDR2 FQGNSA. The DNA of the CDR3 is TGTGCCAGCAGCTTCCTCCCCCTAGCGGGAGCTGAGCAGTTCTTC. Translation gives CASSFLPLAGAEQFF.